Each of the 12 T cell receptor beta chains below was sequenced from the same sample in a study of vaccination and CD4 T cells after COVID-19 (dated by TCRdb to the early 2020s). Per the publication, the treatment or condition label means: approximately 10-day PBMC culture with coronavirus spike peptide pools or control peptides (ViraFEST assay). The antigens these receptors bind are not known. The receptor library was made with PCR. Sequencing used an Illumina iSeq 100. DNA from cultured CD4+ T cells was subjected to TCR sequencing with the Oncomine TCR Beta short-read assay at the Johns Hopkins FTIC core. The public reads were reanalyzed by TCRdb: fastp trimming at Q25, MiXCR alignment, in-frame beta chains only. A single entry per CDR3 protein holds the most common genes and DNA from its merged rows. The table for this sample lists 15,000 to 20,000 distinct CDR3 sequences; under 60% of them were counted only once. Together, the top ten hold 11% of the sample.

Specimen: CD4+ T cells from blood, cultured in vitro. These receptors all come from a human donor who had recovered from COVID-19.

In its sample, this clonotype was seen a few times. The chain links TRBV6-1 to TRBJ1-2; D unresolved. This CDR3 has 15 amino acids. V was pared by 11 bases and J by 2 bases, with 21 bases between. Germline assignment: CDR1 MNHNS and CDR2 SASEGT. The CDR3 reads CASSLAAARNYGYTF. The CDR3 DNA follows: TGTGCCTCGTCGTTAGCGGCGGCGAGGAACTATGGCTACACCTTC.

There are a few counts of this clonotype. This chain connects TRBV6-2 or TRBV6-3 to TRBJ1-1; 7 bases agree with TRBD1. V lost 0 bases, J lost 1 base, and 5 bases stayed unmatched. The CDR3 contains 16 residues. From germline, CDR1 is MNHEY and CDR2 SVGEGT. CDR3: CASSYSRDSQNTEAFF. CDR3 coding DNA: TGTGCCAGCAGTTACTCGCGGGACAGTCAGAACACTGAAGCTTTCTTT.

The rearrangement links TRBV12-3 or TRBV12-4 to TRBJ1-1; D is undetermined. The V end was cut by 1 base, the J end by 4 bases, with 7 bases between. The CDR3 consists of 13 residues. The CDR3 DNA is TGTGCCAGCAGTTTAGTGGGCAGCACTGAAGCTTTCTTT. The encoded protein is CASSLVGSTEAFF.

The gene calls are TRBV18 and TRBJ1-1, with 9 nucleotides matching TRBD1. Germline CDR1 and CDR2: KGHSH and LQKENI. The V gene end was trimmed by 3 bases and the J gene end by 8 bases; junction bases not matched to a gene: 7. This CDR3 contains 14 residues. The CDR3 sequence is CASSPGTGRVEAFF. The CDR3 DNA sequence: TGTGCCAGCTCACCTGGGACAGGGAGAGTGGAAGCTTTCTTT.

The V call is TRBV6-1, the J call TRBJ2-3; D is uncertain. Germline assignment: CDR1 MNHNS and CDR2 SASEGT. The CDR3 covers 14 residues. V was pared by 7 bases and J by 0 bases, with 11 bases between. CDR3 sequence: CASKPLHSTDTQYF. CDR3 sequence (DNA): TGTGCCAGCAAGCCCCTCCACAGCACAGATACGCAGTATTTT.

The V gene is TRBV2, the J gene TRBJ1-3; maybe TRBD1 (5 bases). CDR3 length equals 18 residues. Trimming left V 2 bases short and J 0 bases short, with 17 bases between. Germline-derived CDR1 and CDR2 are SNHLY and FYNNEI. CDR3 sequence reads: CASSERVPGPFSGNTIYF. In DNA form, the CDR3 reads TGTGCCAGCAGTGAAAGGGTTCCGGGACCCTTCTCTGGAAACACCATATATTTT.

The V gene is TRBV7-3, the J gene TRBJ1-6, with TRBD1 matching 7 bases. Germline CDR1 and CDR2: SGHTA and FQGTGA. CDR3 length: 15 amino acids. V shed 3 bases and J 7 bases; nucleotides not matched to a gene: 6. The CDR3 reads CASSLQGGENSPLHF. DNA for the CDR3: TGTGCCAGCAGCTTGCAGGGGGGGGAAAATTCACCCCTCCACTTT.

J is TRBJ2-2 and V is TRBV11-2; D is perhaps TRBD1 (5 bases). Deletions cut 6 bases from V and 1 base from J, with 9 bases between. Germline loops: CDR1 SGHAT, CDR2 FQNNGV. The CDR3 runs 14 residues. For the CDR3, the DNA is TGTGCCAGCAGTTACGGACAGAACACCGGGGAGCTGTTTTTT. Its translation: CASSYGQNTGELFF.

The chain joins TRBV7-2 to TRBJ2-4; TRBD1 aligns across 7 bases. CDR3 length: 12 amino acids. Germline CDR1 and CDR2: SGHTA and FQGNSA. V shed 3 bases and J 9 bases; nucleotides not matched to a gene: 2. The CDR3, as DNA: TGTGCCAGCAGCTTCAGGGGGAGCATTCAGTACTTC. Its translation is CASSFRGSIQYF. Supplemented by reference TRBV7-2 and TRBJ2-4, the full variable domain reads GAGVSQSPSNKVTEKGKDVELRCDPISGHTALYWYRQSLGQGLEFLIYFQGNSAPDKSGLPSDRFSAERTGGSVSTLTIQRTQQEDSAVYLCASSFRGSIQYFGAGTRLSVL.

There are a few counts of this clonotype. The chain employs TRBV7-9 and TRBJ1-5, with D hard to call. Trimming stripped 3 bases from V and 7 bases from J, with 7 bases between. The CDR3 is 12 residues long. Germline CDR1 SEHNR, CDR2 FQNEAQ (reference sequence). CDR3 residues: CASSFTGQPQHF. The CDR3 nucleotides are TGTGCCAGCAGCTTTACGGGGCAGCCCCAGCATTTT.

V gene TRBV15 combines with J gene TRBJ1-2; no firm D call. The germline CDR1 and CDR2 sequences are LNHNV and YYDKDF (reference sequence). V lost 0 bases and J 8 bases, leaving 19 bases between the germline ends. CDR3 length equals 16 residues. In DNA, the CDR3 is TGTGCCACCAGCAGAGATGACCAGGCGGAATGGAGAGGCTACACCTTC. It encodes CATSRDDQAEWRGYTF.

This clonotype has more than one count but fewer than ten. This chain joins TRBV27 and TRBJ1-1; D is possibly TRBD1 (5 bases). Trimming took 10 bases from V and 1 from J, leaving 13 bases between them. CDR3 length equals 13 residues. Germline values: CDR1 MNHEY, CDR2 SMNVEV (reference sequence). The DNA for the CDR3 is TGTGCCACAGGGAGGAGCGGGAACACTGAAGCTTTCTTT. Translation: CATGRSGNTEAFF.